A selection of T cell receptor beta chains follows, all from one sample in a study of T cell responses to AZD1222 COVID-19 vaccine. Clones were read by immunoSEQ multiplex PCR, and TCRdb kept only the in-frame ones, dropping some. Among about 84,000 clones listed, 70% to 90% were seen once. Sample: peripheral blood, taken 28 days after the second AZD1222 dose. All receptors derive from an adult who received the AZD1222 COVID-19 vaccine. Each CDR3 is given with its conserved first and last residue. The D gene is left open where the match is weak. Part of the rows lack a size; the others show once, few, many or a class for expanded clones.

j_gene | d_gene | v_gene | abundance | CDR3nt | CDR3aa
TRBJ2-2 | . | TRBV28 | . | TGTGCCAGCAGTTTCGGCGGACTTCTTACCGGGGAGCTGTTTTTT | CASSFGGLLTGELFF
TRBJ2-1 | . | TRBV5-1 | . | TGCGCCAGCAGCCAACACAATGAGCAGTTCTTC | CASSQHNEQFF
TRBJ1-2 | . | TRBV7-8 | . | TGTGCCAGCAGCCCTGGGCCGACTAGGTATGGCTACACCTTC | CASSPGPTRYGYTF
TRBJ2-3 | . | TRBV7-9 | . | TGTGCCAGCAGCCCCGAGATAAATACGCAGTATTTT | CASSPEINTQYF
TRBJ1-5 | TRBD1 | TRBV5-1 | . | TGCGCCACCTGGGGAGACAGGGGGAATCAGCCCCAGCATTTT | CATWGDRGNQPQHF
TRBJ1-5 | . | TRBV7-2 | . | TGTGCCAGCAGCGAGGGTGAGATTCAGCCCCAGCATTTT | CASSEGEIQPQHF
TRBJ2-7 | TRBD1 | TRBV6-2/TRBV6-3 | . | TGTGCCAGCAGTTTCCGGACAGGGGGAGTCAACACGCAGTACTTC | CASSFRTGGVNTQYF
TRBJ2-7 | TRBD2 | TRBV7-9 | . | TGTGCCAGCAGCAAGACTAGCGGGTTCTCCTACGAGCAGTACTTC | CASSKTSGFSYEQYF
TRBJ2-2 | TRBD2 | TRBV2 | . | TGTGCCAGCAGCCATCAGTCTAGCGGGACGGAGGCCGGGGAGCTGTTTTTT | CASSHQSSGTEAGELFF
TRBJ1-2 | . | TRBV14 | . | TGTGCCAGCAGCCAAGTCTCTACTAACTATGGCTACACCTTC | CASSQVSTNYGYTF
TRBJ2-7 | TRBD2 | TRBV27 | . | TGTGCCAGCAGTTCCCGAACTAGCGGGAGGTACTACGAGCAGTACTTC | CASSSRTSGRYYEQYF
TRBJ2-7 | . | TRBV2 | . | TGTGCCAGCGGTGACTACGAGCAGTACTTC | CASGDYEQYF
TRBJ2-7 | TRBD2 | TRBV5-4 | few | TGTGCCAGCACCGGGGGGGAATCCTACGAGCAGTACTTC | CASTGGESYEQYF
TRBJ1-3 | . | TRBV19 | . | TGTGCCAGTAGTAAAATCTCTGGAAACACCATATATTTT | CASSKISGNTIYF
TRBJ1-5 | . | TRBV19 | once | TGTGCCAGTAGTATCATACAGGGATTGGTCGATAATCAGCCCCAGCATTTT | CASSIIQGLVDNQPQHF
TRBJ2-2 | . | TRBV6-5 | . | TGTGCCAGCAGTCCCGGGATTTCGAACACCGGGGAGCTGTTTTTT | CASSPGISNTGELFF
TRBJ1-1 | TRBD1 | TRBV4-3 | once | TGCGCCAGCAGCCAAGATCTTGGGACAGGGGGCCGGGGCACTGAAGCTTTCTTT | CASSQDLGTGGRGTEAFF
TRBJ2-1 | TRBD2 | TRBV11-3 | . | TGTGCCAGCAGCCTTAGGCCAGCGGGAAAGCTCAATGAGCAGTTCTTC | CASSLRPAGKLNEQFF
TRBJ1-2 | . | TRBV29-1 | . | TGCAGCGTTGACGGGGGCCTAGGGATTTTGGACTATGGCTACACCTTC | CSVDGGLGILDYGYTF
TRBJ1-1 | . | TRBV27 | . | TGTGCCAGCAGTTTATCGAGGGCCACTGAAGCTTTCTTT | CASSLSRATEAFF
TRBJ2-2 | . | TRBV19 | . | TGTGCCACCGCGGGCCGATCGAACACCGGGGAGCTGTTTTTT | CATAGRSNTGELFF